This T cell receptor beta chain was sequenced in a study of blood T cell repertoires in COVID-19 (TCRdb year 2020). In terms of the full investigation: Collaborator samples came from the United States, Italy and Spain and covered acute and convalescent phases of COVID-19. The material from the prospective study consisted of cDNA or gDNA derived from T cells, B-cell-depleted T cells, or PBMCs. The dataset comprised deeply sampled blood TCRbeta repertoires from subjects exposed to, actively infected with, or recovered from COVID-19. A freely available public database, intended as a resource for researchers studying the immune response to SARS-CoV-2, is where the repertoires were released. Samples were obtained from the ongoing ImmuneRACE study (first 160 participants) and from 1,000 to 1,500 subjects provided by 6 global collaborators. Sample metadata almost always included a de-identified subject ID, COVID-19 status, age in years and sex. Where HLA class I and class II types were available, the types were taken from metadata supplied by the sample provider, not from assay-based typing.

Each collaborating institution followed its own protocols to collect whole blood in K2EDTA tubes. For TCRbeta analysis, collaborator samples were shipped as frozen whole blood, as isolated PBMCs, or as DNA extracted from either sample type. V ends up 2 bases short and J 2 bases short, with an unmatched junction base count of 7. CDR1 and CDR2, per the germline V gene, are SGHRS and YFSETQ. The CDR3 holds 17 amino acids from the cysteine to the phenylalanine. CDR3 DNA only is kept here, 51 bases in frame from base 1. The research as a whole found: How much clinical and demographic metadata was included differed by source and by participant, and the metadata was provided uncurated.

The immunoSEQ Assay, a bias-controlled multiplex PCR, was used to amplify TCRbeta CDR3 regions from genomic DNA. Under the source paper's analysis protocol: The number of nucleated cells in each sample was estimated from the amplification of reference gene primers within the assay. To quantify the absolute abundance of each unique TCRbeta CDR3 rearrangement, sequence reads were collapsed and filtered. Productive Simpson clonality was computed per sample as the square root of Simpson's diversity index over productive rearrangements. Drawn from immuneACCESS, this table holds only the in-frame rearrangements with V and J called that TCRdb kept. Clones are partly lost; checked studies trace under half to an unresolved V gene and leave the rest unexplained. V, J and clone size reflect that table, while D and trimming were determined from the DNA. For this sample there are fewer than 500,000 clones; 81% appear just once. Around 1.1% of the sample comes from the top ten.

A single count supports this clone. The target of this receptor is not known. Base qualities were left out, and no much larger clone turns up one base away. The specimen sequenced was peripheral blood. The sequence was obtained from a human donor with acute or convalescent COVID-19. The donor label of this sample is uncertain. The chain is encoded by TRBV5-1 joined to TRBJ2-7; 13 bases in between match TRBD2. The sequenced DNA is TGCGCCAGCAGCTTCGCCTCCGGGACTAGCGGGACCTACGAGCAGTACTTC. Translated, this is CASSFASGTSGTYEQYF.